This T cell receptor (beta chain) was identified during a study of blood T cell repertoires in COVID-19. This clone was seen only once. It was during active infection that Seattle patients were enrolled and then longitudinally followed. V lost 2 bases to trimming and J lost 3 bases; unmatched junction nucleotides: 9. The CDR3 is 16 amino acids. Germline-derived CDR1 and CDR2 are SGHVS and FQNEAQ. As originally analysed: Reference gene primer amplification in the assay estimated nucleated cell counts. Repertoires were generated with immunoSEQ multiplex PCR, while TCRdb's copy carries only in-frame clones and drops some. V and J calls and clone size follow that table, whereas D and trimming were derived from the DNA. The sample lists under 400,000 clones, more than 70% occurring once.

The rearrangement links TRBV7-8 to TRBJ2-5, with TRBD1 identical over 7 bases. Material: peripheral blood. The receptor was isolated from a woman in her twenties or thirties with COVID-19, enrolled during active disease. Here the CDR3 DNA reads TGTGCCAGCAGCTTACCCCGACAGGGCCCAAAAGAGACCCAGTACTTC. It translates to CASSLPRQGPKETQYF.